Each of the 4 T cell receptor beta chains below was sequenced from the same sample in a study of blood T cell repertoires in COVID-19 (dated by TCRdb to 2020 to 2022). The library was prepared using the immunoSEQ multiplex PCR assay. Entries here come from immuneACCESS through TCRdb and include only in-frame sequences with V and J called. Some clones fail to appear in such tables; in the studies checked, an unresolved V gene covers under half of the shortfall, and the cause of the remainder is unknown. The table for this sample lists 60,000 to 75,000 clones; around 88% of them were counted only once. The top ten constitute 18% of the sample. Sequenced material: peripheral blood. These receptors all stem from a woman aged 80 or older with active COVID-19.

CDR3 sequence (DNA): TGTGCCAGCAGCTTGTACTACCTGAGCACAGATACGCAGTATTTT. Protein sequence: CASSLYYLSTDTQYF. This chain uses TRBV5-4 with TRBJ2-3; D is undetermined. Between the trimmed V and J ends, which lost 1 base and 0 bases, there was a span of 9 bases. The germline gives CDR1 SGHNT, CDR2 YYREEE (reference sequence). This CDR3 contains 15 residues.

The chain carries TRBV2 and TRBJ1-3, with 7 bases lining up with TRBD1. Trimming at V came to 4 bases and at J to 3 bases, leaving 6 bases not matched to a gene. Germline assignment: CDR1 SNHLY and CDR2 FYNNEI. The CDR3 totals 15 residues. CDR3 DNA: TGTGCCAGCAGTGGAGACAGGGCCGTTGGAAACACCATATATTTT. Its protein is CASSGDRAVGNTIYF.

V and J are TRBV6-5 and TRBJ2-2; 10 positions agree with TRBD2. V was clipped by 8 bases and J by 4 bases; unmatched bases: 7. CDR3 length: 15 amino acids. The germline CDR1 and CDR2 sequences are MNHEY and SVGAGI. The CDR3 nucleotides are TGTGCCAGCGGGGCTCGGACTAGCGGCACCGGGGAGCTGTTTTTT. Protein sequence: CASGARTSGTGELFF.

The genes are TRBV10-2 and TRBJ1-1, with D possibly being TRBD1 (5 bases). Germline V gene sequence: CDR1 WSHSY, CDR2 SAAADI. The CDR3 covers 12 residues. The V and J ends lost 7 bases and 1 base respectively, with 7 bases between them. Here the CDR3 DNA reads TGCGCCAGCAATCAGGGGAACACTGAAGCTTTCTTT. Amino acid sequence: CASNQGNTEAFF.